This entry features one T cell receptor beta chain sequence. Its antigen is still unknown. The same CDR3 arises from other DNA sequences in this sample as well. The data stem from a study of shared clonotypes between healthy human individuals. Study observations and caveats: Among the subsets, naive ones generally showed larger estimated richness than memory ones. Naive CD4 clonotypes overlapped across a few donors at approximately 5%. Non-shared clonotypes showed lower generation probabilities than clonotypes common to all four donors.

The V gene end was trimmed by 6 bases and the J gene end by 9 bases; junction bases not matched to a gene: 7. The CDR3 has 14 residues. Germline CDR1 is KGHSH and CDR2 is LQKENI. Clones were read by immunoSEQ multiplex PCR, and TCRdb kept only the in-frame ones, dropping some. The table lists 2 million to 2.5 million clones, more than 90% of them singletons, with around 0.13% in the top ten. The receptor was derived from a man between 18 and 29 years old in good health. The chain has TRBV18 and TRBJ1-6, with 8 bases that match TRBD1. Sequenced input: naive CD4+ T cells sorted from blood. Indicated subset: CD45RA+ positively selected. The CDR3 here is CASSVDRGGSPLHF. The CDR3 DNA is TGTGCCAGCTCCGTAGACAGGGGCGGTTCACCCCTCCACTTT.